This TCR beta chain derives from a study of lymphopenia after photon versus proton radiotherapy. Profiled with immunoSEQ multiplex PCR; TCRdb holds only in-frame clones, not every one. The sample shows 150,000 to 200,000 clones, around nine tenths of them seen only once. This CDR3 has 13 amino acids. V lost 7 bases to trimming and J lost 2 bases, with 11 bases between them. CDR1 and CDR2 (germline): SGDLS, YYNGEE. The TCR was taken from a man aged 50-59 years with gastric cancer. The genes are TRBV9 and TRBJ2-3; D not resolved. This specimen was peripheral blood, taken from a patient treated with photon-based radiotherapy. The CDR3 region has the DNA TGTGCCAGCGGTGGCAGCTACACAGATACGCAGTATTTT. This translates into CASGGSYTDTQYF.